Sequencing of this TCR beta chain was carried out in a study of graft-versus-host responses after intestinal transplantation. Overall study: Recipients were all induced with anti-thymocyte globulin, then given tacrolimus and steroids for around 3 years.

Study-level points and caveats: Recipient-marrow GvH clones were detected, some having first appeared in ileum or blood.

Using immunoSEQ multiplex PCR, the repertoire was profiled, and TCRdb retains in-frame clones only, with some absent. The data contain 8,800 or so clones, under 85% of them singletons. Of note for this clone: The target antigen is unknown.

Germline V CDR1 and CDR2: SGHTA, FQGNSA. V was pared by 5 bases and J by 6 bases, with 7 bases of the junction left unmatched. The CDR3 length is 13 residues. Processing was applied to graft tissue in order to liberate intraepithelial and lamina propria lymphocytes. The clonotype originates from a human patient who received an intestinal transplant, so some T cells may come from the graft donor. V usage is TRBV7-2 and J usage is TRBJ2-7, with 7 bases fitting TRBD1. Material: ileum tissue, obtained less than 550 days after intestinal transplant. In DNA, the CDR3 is TGTGCCAGCAGCATAGAGGCAGGGGGCGAGCAGTACTTC. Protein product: CASSIEAGGEQYF.